This T cell receptor beta chain was documented in a study of cytotoxic CD8 clonotypes in ibrutinib-treated CLL. Study-level background: Responses: some 24 partial, 2 complete; after median around 64 months, roughly 15 stayed remitted, approximately twelve progressed.

TCRdb keeps only in-frame clones here, not all; method: immunoSEQ multiplex PCR. The sample consists of hundreds of thousands of clones, 60% to 80% of them appearing once. Looked up from germline, CDR1 is MGHRA and CDR2 is YSYEKL. This CDR3 region has 16 residues. The V segment lost 2 bases and the J segment 0 bases; nucleotides outside the gene matches: 2. The chain uses TRBV4-1 and TRBJ2-3, with 10 bases identical to TRBD2. The starting material was PBMCs, obtained after 36 months of ibrutinib treatment. The receptor comes from a human donor with chronic lymphocytic leukemia. The CDR3 spells CASSQRLAGSTDTQYF. CDR3 DNA: TGCGCCAGCAGCCAAAGACTAGCGGGCAGCACAGATACGCAGTATTTT.